This section outlines one TCR beta chain sequence together with its context. These data come from a study of OX40 agonist ivuxolimab in advanced cancers. Peripheral blood came from all dose cohorts at three timepoints. Measured with immunoSEQ multiplex PCR; TCRdb has only the in-frame clones, and not every one. The data contain 60,000 to 75,000 clones, about 90% of them singletons. Trimming cost V 2 bases and J 7 bases, with 21 bases left between them. CDR1 and CDR2 (germline): SGHTA, FQGTGA. CDR3 size: 17 residues. The clonotype comes from an adult with an advanced solid tumor such as melanoma, head and neck, liver or kidney cancer. This specimen consisted of CD4+ or CD8+ T cells sorted from blood, obtained in a trial of the OX40 agonist ivuxolimab. The V and J genes are TRBV7-3 and TRBJ2-1; D gene unclear. Here the CDR3 reads CASSLVSVRRARNEQFF. The CDR3, as DNA: TGTGCCAGCAGCTTAGTATCTGTCCGTAGAGCAAGGAATGAGCAGTTCTTC.